Described below is a single T cell receptor beta chain sequence and its context. The antigen remains unidentified. CDR1 LGHNT and CDR2 FRNRAP come from the germline V gene. V lost 0 bases, J lost 1 base, and 2 bases stayed unmatched. There are 16 residues in the CDR3. The record originates from a study of T cell repertoires in cytomegalovirus infection. Overall study: An indication of both CMV infection and matching HLA type came from public TCR beta signatures. Whole-study findings and limits: Summed frequency of public TCR beta families distinguished CMV carriers with the relevant HLA. The ex vivo response was dominated by HLA-C-restricted CMV-specific TCR beta clonotypes.

TCRdb re-called the reads with MiXCR, one entry per CDR3 protein. The data contain over 450,000 distinct CDR3 sequences, around 11% of them singletons. The sequence came from a human donor in good health (CMV status not recorded). Some clones in this sample may be carry-over from other donors' samples. Sequencing was performed on PBMCs. The chain couples TRBV12-5 to TRBJ1-5, with 8 bases aligning to TRBD1. The CDR3 is CASGLVGQGSNQPQHF. Written as DNA, the CDR3 is TGTGCTAGTGGTTTGGTAGGACAGGGAAGCAATCAGCCCCAGCATTTT.